This T cell receptor beta chain was identified in a study of blood T cell repertoires in COVID-19. The overall study: The analysed material was cDNA or gDNA that came from T cells, B-cell-depleted T cells, or PBMCs.

Measured with immunoSEQ multiplex PCR; TCRdb has only the in-frame clones, and not every one. The sample holds 300,000 or so clones, about 89% seen once. Deletions cut 1 base from V and 0 bases from J, with 11 bases between. Germline-derived CDR1 and CDR2 are SGHRS and YFSETQ. The length of the CDR3 is 16 residues. This TCR came from a woman in her 30s with COVID-19, enrolled during active disease. The specimen was peripheral blood. The chain carries TRBV5-1 and TRBJ1-3; D is perhaps TRBD1 (5 bases). The CDR3 is CASSLFRGFSGNTIYF. The CDR3 region has the DNA TGCGCCAGCAGCTTGTTTCGGGGGTTCTCTGGAAACACCATATATTTT.